Described below is a single T cell receptor (beta chain) sequence and its context. Assay: immunoSEQ multiplex PCR; the TCRdb copy retains only in-frame clones and omits some. The data show about 23,000 clones, with 80% to 90% seen just once and approximately 15% held by the top ten. This specimen belongs to a study of OX40 agonist ivuxolimab in advanced cancers. The overall study: Patients received ivuxolimab, an agonistic anti-OX40 (CD134) antibody.

Trimming removed 0 bases from V and 8 bases from J, with 19 bases in between. The CDR3 runs to 16 residues. Germline CDR1 and CDR2: LNHNV and YYDKDF (reference sequence). This TCR was recovered from an adult with an advanced solid tumor such as melanoma, head and neck, liver or kidney cancer. The material was CD4+ or CD8+ T cells sorted from blood, obtained in a trial of the OX40 agonist ivuxolimab. V is TRBV15 and J is TRBJ1-1; no definite D call. The CDR3 DNA reads TGTGCCACCAGCAGAGATCGGTCAGCCCTCGTCAACGAAGCTTTCTTT. Its translation: CATSRDRSALVNEAFF. Full variable domain (missing parts from reference TRBV15 and TRBJ1-1): DAMVIQNPRYQVTQFGKPVTLSCSQTLNHNVMYWYQQKSSQAPKLLFHYYDKDFNNEADTPDNFQSRRPNTSFCFLDIRSPGLGDTAMYLCATSRDRSALVNEAFFGQGTRLTVV.